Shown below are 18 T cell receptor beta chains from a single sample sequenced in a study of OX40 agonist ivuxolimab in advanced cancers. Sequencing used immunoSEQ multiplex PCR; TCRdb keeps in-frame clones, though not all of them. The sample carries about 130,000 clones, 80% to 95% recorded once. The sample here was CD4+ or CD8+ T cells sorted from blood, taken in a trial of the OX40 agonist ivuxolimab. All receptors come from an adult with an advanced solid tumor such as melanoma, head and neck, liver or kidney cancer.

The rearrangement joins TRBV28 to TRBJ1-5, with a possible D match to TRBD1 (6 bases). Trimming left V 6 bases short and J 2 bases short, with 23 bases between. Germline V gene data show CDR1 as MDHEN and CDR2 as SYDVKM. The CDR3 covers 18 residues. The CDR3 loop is CASSLLGAGRGGNQPQHF. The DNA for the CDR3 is TGTGCCAGCAGCCTCTTGGGGGCCGGCCGGGGTGGCAATCAGCCCCAGCATTTT.

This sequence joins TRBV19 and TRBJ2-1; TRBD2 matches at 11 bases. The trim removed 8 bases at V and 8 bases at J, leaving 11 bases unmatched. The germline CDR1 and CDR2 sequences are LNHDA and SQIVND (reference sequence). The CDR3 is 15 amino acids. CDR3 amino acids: CASAPLGGLADEQFF. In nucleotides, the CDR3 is TGTGCCAGTGCCCCTCTCGGGGGACTAGCGGATGAGCAGTTCTTC.

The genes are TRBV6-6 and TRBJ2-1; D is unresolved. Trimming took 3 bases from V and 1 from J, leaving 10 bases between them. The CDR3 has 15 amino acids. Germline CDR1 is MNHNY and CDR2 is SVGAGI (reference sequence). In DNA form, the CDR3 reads TGTGCCAGCAGTTATCAGTCCTGGTCCTACAATGAGCAGTTCTTC. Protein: CASSYQSWSYNEQFF.

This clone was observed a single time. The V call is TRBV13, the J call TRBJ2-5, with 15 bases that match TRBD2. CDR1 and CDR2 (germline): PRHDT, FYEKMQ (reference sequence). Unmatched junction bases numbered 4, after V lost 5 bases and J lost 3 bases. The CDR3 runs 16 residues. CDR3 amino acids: CASSPRTSGREETQYF. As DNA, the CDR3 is TGTGCCAGCAGCCCCCGGACTAGCGGGAGGGAAGAGACCCAGTACTTC. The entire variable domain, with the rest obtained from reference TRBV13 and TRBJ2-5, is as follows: AAGVIQSPRHLIKEKRETATLKCYPIPRHDTVYWYQQGPGQDPQFLISFYEKMQSDKGSIPDRFSAQQFSDYHSELNMSSLELGDSALYFCASSPRTSGREETQYFGPGTRLLVL.

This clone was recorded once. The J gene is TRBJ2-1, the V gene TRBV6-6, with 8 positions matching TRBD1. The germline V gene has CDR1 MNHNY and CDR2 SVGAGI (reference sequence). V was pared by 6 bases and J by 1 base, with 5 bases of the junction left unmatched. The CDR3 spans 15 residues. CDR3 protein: CASRLTGVSYNEQFF. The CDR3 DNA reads TGTGCCAGCAGGCTGACAGGGGTGTCCTACAATGAGCAGTTCTTC.

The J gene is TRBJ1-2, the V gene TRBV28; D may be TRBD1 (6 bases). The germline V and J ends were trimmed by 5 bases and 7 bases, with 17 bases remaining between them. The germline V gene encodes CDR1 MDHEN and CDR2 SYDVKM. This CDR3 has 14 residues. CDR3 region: CASSPGGHQGGYTF. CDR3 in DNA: TGTGCCAGCAGTCCCGGGGGCCATCAAGGTGGCTACACCTTC.

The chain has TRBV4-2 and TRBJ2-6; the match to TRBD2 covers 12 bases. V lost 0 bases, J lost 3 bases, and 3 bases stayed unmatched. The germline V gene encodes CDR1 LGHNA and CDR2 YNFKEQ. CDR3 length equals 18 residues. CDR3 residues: CASSQDQTSGSGANVLTF. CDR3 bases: TGTGCCAGCAGCCAAGATCAGACTAGCGGGAGTGGGGCCAACGTCCTGACTTTC.

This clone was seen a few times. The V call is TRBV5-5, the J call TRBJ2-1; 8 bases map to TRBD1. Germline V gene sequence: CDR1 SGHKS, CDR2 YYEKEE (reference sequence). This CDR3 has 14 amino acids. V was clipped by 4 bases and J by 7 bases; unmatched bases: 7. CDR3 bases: TGTGCCAGCAGCACTTGGGGACAGGTGAATGAGCAGTTCTTC. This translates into CASSTWGQVNEQFF. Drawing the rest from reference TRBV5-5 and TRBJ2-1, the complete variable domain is DAGVTQSPTHLIKTRGQQVTLRCSPISGHKSVSWYQQVLGQGPQFIFQYYEKEERGRGNFPDRFSARQFPNYSSELNVNALLLGDSALYLCASSTWGQVNEQFFGPGTRLTVL.

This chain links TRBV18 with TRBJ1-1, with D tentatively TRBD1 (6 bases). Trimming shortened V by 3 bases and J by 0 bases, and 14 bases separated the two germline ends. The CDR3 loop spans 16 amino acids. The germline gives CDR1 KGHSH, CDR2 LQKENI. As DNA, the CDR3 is TGTGCCAGCTCACCTCTTACAGGGCGGATGAACACTGAAGCTTTCTTT. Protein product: CASSPLTGRMNTEAFF.

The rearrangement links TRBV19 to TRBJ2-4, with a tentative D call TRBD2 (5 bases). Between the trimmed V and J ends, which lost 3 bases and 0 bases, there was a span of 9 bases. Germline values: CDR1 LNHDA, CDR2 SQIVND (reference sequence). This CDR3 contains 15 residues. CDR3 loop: CASSITGVAKNIQYF. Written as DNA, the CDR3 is TGTGCCAGTAGTATTACCGGGGTAGCCAAAAACATTCAGTACTTC.

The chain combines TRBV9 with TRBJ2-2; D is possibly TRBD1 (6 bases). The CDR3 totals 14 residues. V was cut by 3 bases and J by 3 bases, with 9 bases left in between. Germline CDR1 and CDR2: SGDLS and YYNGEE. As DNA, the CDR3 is TGTGCCAGCAGCGGACAGGCGGACACCGGGGAGCTGTTTTTT. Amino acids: CASSGQADTGELFF.

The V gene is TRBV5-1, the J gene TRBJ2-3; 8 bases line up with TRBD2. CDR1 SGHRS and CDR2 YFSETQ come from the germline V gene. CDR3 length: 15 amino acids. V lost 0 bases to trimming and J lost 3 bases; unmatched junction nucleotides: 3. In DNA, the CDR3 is TGCGCCAGCAGCTTGGGGACGGGAGGGACAGATACGCAGTATTTT. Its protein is CASSLGTGGTDTQYF.

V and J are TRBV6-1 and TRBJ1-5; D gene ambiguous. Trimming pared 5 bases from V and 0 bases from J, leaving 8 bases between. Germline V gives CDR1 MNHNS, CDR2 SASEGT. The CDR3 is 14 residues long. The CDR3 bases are TGTGCCAGCAGTAATGAAAATAGCAATCAGCCCCAGCATTTT. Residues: CASSNENSNQPQHF.

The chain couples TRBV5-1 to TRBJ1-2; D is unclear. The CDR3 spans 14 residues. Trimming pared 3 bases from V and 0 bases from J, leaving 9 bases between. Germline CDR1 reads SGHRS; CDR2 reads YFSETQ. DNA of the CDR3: TGCGCCAGCAGCTATGGGCAGGCTAACTATGGCTACACCTTC. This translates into CASSYGQANYGYTF. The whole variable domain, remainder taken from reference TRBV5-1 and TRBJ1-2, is KAGVTQTPRYLIKTRGQQVTLSCSPISGHRSVSWYQQTPGQGLQFLFEYFSETQRNKGNFPGRFSGRQFSNSRSEMNVSTLELGDSALYLCASSYGQANYGYTFGSGTRLTVV.

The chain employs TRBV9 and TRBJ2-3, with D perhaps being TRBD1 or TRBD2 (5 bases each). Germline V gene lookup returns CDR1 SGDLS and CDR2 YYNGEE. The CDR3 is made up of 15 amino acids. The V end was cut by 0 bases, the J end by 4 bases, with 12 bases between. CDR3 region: CASSVAGGRADTQYF. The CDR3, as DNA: TGTGCCAGCAGCGTAGCTGGGGGTCGGGCAGATACGCAGTATTTT.

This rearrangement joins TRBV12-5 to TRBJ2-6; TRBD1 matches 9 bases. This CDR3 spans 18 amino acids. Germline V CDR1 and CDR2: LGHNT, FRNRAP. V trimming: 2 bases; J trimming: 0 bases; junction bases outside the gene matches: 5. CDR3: CASGLPGQGFSGANVLTF. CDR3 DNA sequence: TGTGCTAGTGGTTTGCCGGGACAGGGCTTCTCTGGGGCCAACGTCCTGACTTTC.

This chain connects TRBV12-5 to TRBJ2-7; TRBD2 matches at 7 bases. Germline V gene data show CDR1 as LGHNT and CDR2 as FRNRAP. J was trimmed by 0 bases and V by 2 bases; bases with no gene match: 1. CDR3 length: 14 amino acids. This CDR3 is CASGLWGGSYEQYF. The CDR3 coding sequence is TGTGCTAGTGGTTTGTGGGGGGGCTCCTACGAGCAGTACTTC.

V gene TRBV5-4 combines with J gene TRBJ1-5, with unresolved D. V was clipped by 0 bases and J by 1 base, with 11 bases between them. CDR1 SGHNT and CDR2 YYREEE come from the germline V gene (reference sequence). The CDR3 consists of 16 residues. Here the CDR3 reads CASSLARSGSNQPQHF. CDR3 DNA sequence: TGTGCCAGCAGCTTGGCGCGCAGTGGAAGCAATCAGCCCCAGCATTTT.